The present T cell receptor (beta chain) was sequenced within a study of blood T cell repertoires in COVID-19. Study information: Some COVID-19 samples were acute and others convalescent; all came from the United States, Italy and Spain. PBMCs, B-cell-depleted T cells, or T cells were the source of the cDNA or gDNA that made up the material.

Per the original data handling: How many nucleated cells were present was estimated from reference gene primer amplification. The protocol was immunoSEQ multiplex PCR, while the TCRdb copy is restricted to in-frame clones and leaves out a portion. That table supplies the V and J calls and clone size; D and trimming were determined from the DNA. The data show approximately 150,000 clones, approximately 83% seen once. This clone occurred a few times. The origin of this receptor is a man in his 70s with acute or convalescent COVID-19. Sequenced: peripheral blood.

CDR3 bases: TGTGCCAGTAGCTCAGGGGTCCCCCAGCCCCAGCATTTT. Encoded protein: CASSSGVPQPQHF. V is TRBV19 and J is TRBJ1-5, with a tentative D call TRBD1 (6 bases). V was cut by 6 bases and J by 7 bases, with 13 bases left in between. The CDR3 is 13 residues long. Germline values: CDR1 LNHDA, CDR2 SQIVND (reference sequence).